The next 24 T cell receptor beta chains were all read from a single sample in a study of human T cells and chemical hapten exposure. Indicated time point: pre-sensitization, week 0. Described treatment: therapeutic diphenylcyclopropenone sensitization with weekly scalp DPC. Via MiXCR, TCRdb re-called the RACE reads, giving one row per CDR3 protein. The table has roughly 90,000 distinct CDR3 sequences, 8% to 10% seen once; the top ten hold 3.6%. Sequences were derived from whole blood, sampled in connection with sensitization to the hapten diphenylcyclopropenone (DPC). Receptors were obtained from a middle-aged woman with alopecia areata. Some clones in this sample may be carry-over from other donors' samples.

This clonotype was seen only a few times. The chain carries TRBV29-1 and TRBJ1-4; the D is unclear. Germline CDR1 is SQVTM and CDR2 is ANQGSEA. CDR3 length: 13 amino acids. The V end was cut by 6 bases, the J end by 5 bases, with 13 bases between. Written as DNA, the CDR3 is TGCAGCGTAGAATCGCAGGACAATGAAAAACTGTTTTTT. Protein sequence: CSVESQDNEKLFF.

This clonotype has only a few counts. V and J are TRBV6-2 or TRBV6-3 and TRBJ2-3; D not resolved. This CDR3 has 12 residues. V lost 8 bases, J lost 6 bases, and 12 bases lay in between. The germline CDR1 and CDR2 sequences are MNHEY and SVGEGT. The CDR3 DNA reads TGTGCCAGCGGGCGGACGGAGGATACGCAGTATTTT. Translated: CASGRTEDTQYF.

This clonotype was seen more than once but under ten times. The CDR3 sequence: CASSSPTGRGRSGELFF. The CDR3 nucleotides read TGTGCCAGCAGTTCTCCGACTGGGCGGGGACGGAGCGGGGAGCTGTTTTTT. The rearrangement links TRBV28 to TRBJ2-2; weak D call: TRBD2 (6 bases). V was cut by 4 bases and J by 7 bases, with 22 bases left in between. The length of the CDR3 is 17 residues. Germline CDR1 is MDHEN and CDR2 is SYDVKM.

This clonotype has ten or more counts. The chain links TRBV11-2 to TRBJ2-7, with 9 bases aligning to TRBD2. This CDR3 contains 13 residues. V gave up 9 bases and J gave up 5 bases; unmatched junction bases: 8. Germline lookup yields CDR1 SGHAT and CDR2 FQNNGV. The DNA of the CDR3 is TGTGCCAGTCTCCGTAGCGGGGGAGACGAGCAGTACTTC. This translates into CASLRSGGDEQYF.

Many counts were recorded for this clonotype. J is TRBJ2-4 and V is TRBV10-3, with 8 bases lining up with TRBD1. The CDR3 loop spans 15 amino acids. The trim removed 3 bases at V and 3 bases at J, leaving 4 bases unmatched. Germline CDR1 reads ENHRY; CDR2 reads SYGVKD. The CDR3 sequence: CAISDRGLDKNIQYF. In DNA, the CDR3 is TGTGCCATCAGTGACAGGGGGCTGGACAAAAACATTCAGTACTTC.

This clonotype was counted at least ten times. The genes are TRBV4-2 and TRBJ2-1, with 9 nucleotides matching TRBD2. Germline V lookup: CDR1 LGHNA, CDR2 YNFKEQ. This CDR3 is built from 18 residues. V shed 2 bases and J 0 bases; nucleotides not matched to a gene: 8. The CDR3 coding sequence is TGTGCCAGCAGCCAACCCCTAGCGGGGACGAGCTCCTACAATGAGCAGTTCTTC. It encodes CASSQPLAGTSSYNEQFF.

This clonotype was recorded a few times. The rearrangement links TRBV29-1 to TRBJ2-1; 10 bases fit TRBD1. Germline CDR1 and CDR2: SQVTM and ANQGSEA. V gave up 7 bases and J gave up 7 bases; unmatched junction bases: 4. There are 12 residues in the CDR3. The CDR3 loop reads CSGDRGTNEQFF. The CDR3 nucleotides read TGCAGCGGGGACAGGGGTACGAATGAGCAGTTCTTC.

The rearrangement uses TRBV2 and TRBJ1-1; no clear D. From germline, CDR1 is SNHLY and CDR2 FYNNEI. CDR3 length equals 13 residues. Deletions cut 8 bases from V and 1 base from J, with 11 bases between. CDR3 residues: CASSRERNTEAFF. The CDR3 region has the DNA TGTGCCAGCTCACGGGAGAGGAACACTGAAGCTTTCTTT.

This clonotype was detected ten times or more. This chain connects TRBV19 to TRBJ1-5, with D perhaps TRBD1 (6 bases). Germline V gives CDR1 LNHDA, CDR2 SQIVND (reference sequence). V was pared by 1 base and J by 5 bases, with 18 bases between. This CDR3 is built from 17 residues. DNA for the CDR3: TGTGCCAGTAGTATAGGAGGGGGGGAGCATTCCGATCAGCCCCAGCATTTT. It yields the protein CASSIGGGEHSDQPQHF.

This clonotype was seen at least ten times. The rearrangement joins TRBV27 to TRBJ2-5; no reliable D call. The CDR3 covers 13 residues. The V gene's germline CDR1 is MNHEY and CDR2 SMNVEV (reference sequence). Trimming stripped 5 bases from V and 3 bases from J, with 10 bases between. This CDR3 reads CASSRAPKETQYF. CDR3 DNA sequence: TGTGCCAGCAGTCGGGCGCCTAAAGAGACCCAGTACTTC.

V gene TRBV7-9 combines with J gene TRBJ1-6, with TRBD1 identical over 7 bases. Germline CDR1 reads SEHNR; CDR2 reads FQNEAQ (reference sequence). CDR3 size: 15 residues. Germline trimming cut 4 bases from V and 9 bases from J; bases unmatched to any gene: 9. CDR3 coding DNA: TGTGCCAGCAGCTCAGACAGGGAATTCTTTTCACCCCTCCACTTT. Its protein product is CASSSDREFFSPLHF. The full variable domain, its missing parts supplied by reference TRBV7-9 and TRBJ1-6, is DTGVSQNPRHKITKRGQNVTFRCDPISEHNRLYWYRQTLGQGPEFLTYFQNEAQLEKSRLLSDRFSAERPKGSFSTLEIQRTEQGDSAMYLCASSSDREFFSPLHFGNGTRLTVT.

This clonotype was seen a few times. V usage is TRBV5-6 and J usage is TRBJ1-2; 7 bases agree with TRBD1. Germline values: CDR1 SGHDT, CDR2 YYEEEE. The CDR3 extends over 13 amino acids. Unmatched junction bases numbered 6, after V lost 7 bases and J lost 3 bases. The CDR3 DNA reads as TGTGCCAGCGGGGACAGTTTTTACTATGGCTACACCTTC. Amino acid sequence: CASGDSFYYGYTF.

The sample holds one count of this clonotype. The rearrangement uses TRBV9 and TRBJ1-1; D might be TRBD1 (5 bases). There are 15 residues in the CDR3. Trimming took off 0 bases at V and 1 base at J, with 10 bases between the two ends. Germline V gives CDR1 SGDLS, CDR2 YYNGEE. CDR3 DNA: TGTGCCAGCAGCGTAGCGGGGCGCTCGAACACTGAAGCTTTCTTT. As protein: CASSVAGRSNTEAFF.

At least ten counts were recorded for this clonotype. This rearrangement joins TRBV11-2 to TRBJ1-1, with no clear D. Germline V gene lookup returns CDR1 SGHAT and CDR2 FQNNGV. V gave up 1 base and J gave up 0 bases, with 15 bases separating them. CDR3 length: 17 amino acids. The CDR3 bases are TGTGCCAGCAGCTTAGGTACTGCGGGGTTCATGAACACTGAAGCTTTCTTT. Translation: CASSLGTAGFMNTEAFF.

CDR3 sequence reads: CASSLEGGHDTQYF. CDR3 bases: TGTGCCAGCAGCTTAGAAGGGGGCCATGATACGCAGTATTTT. The V and J genes are TRBV7-9 and TRBJ2-3; the match to TRBD1 covers 7 bases. This CDR3 is built from 14 residues. After removal of 1 base from V and 6 bases from J, the junction contained 4 bases not matched to a gene. Germline CDR1 is SEHNR and CDR2 is FQNEAQ (reference sequence).

The table lists this clonotype with many counts. The rearrangement uses TRBV6-5 and TRBJ2-1; 7 nucleotides match TRBD2. After removal of 2 bases from V and 7 bases from J, the junction contained 2 bases not matched to a gene. Germline CDR1 is MNHEY and CDR2 is SVGAGI. CDR3 length: 13 residues. The CDR3 nucleotides are TGTGCCAGCAGTTACAACGGGGGGAATGAGCAGTTCTTC. It translates to CASSYNGGNEQFF.

In its sample, this clonotype was seen many times. The chain carries TRBV18 and TRBJ1-4; 11 bases match TRBD1. Trimming removed 1 base from V and 7 bases from J; junction bases left unmatched: 2. CDR1 is KGHSH, CDR2 LQKENI, per germline. The CDR3 consists of 15 residues. The CDR3 DNA is TGTGCCAGCTCACCACGGGGACAGGGGGTTGAAAAACTGTTTTTT. It encodes CASSPRGQGVEKLFF. The whole variable domain, remainder taken from reference TRBV18 and TRBJ1-4, is NAGVMQNPRHLVRRRGQEARLRCSPMKGHSHVYWYRQLPEEGLKFMVYLQKENIIDESGMPKERFSAEFPKEGPSILRIQQVVRGDSAAYFCASSPRGQGVEKLFFGSGTQLSVL.

In its sample, this clonotype was seen many times. The chain has TRBV6-6 and TRBJ1-2, with TRBD1 identical over 8 bases. There are 15 residues in the CDR3. With 4 bases clipped from V and 2 bases from J, the junction kept 6 bases outside the gene matches. The V gene's germline CDR1 is MNHNY and CDR2 SVGAGI (reference sequence). The CDR3 DNA reads as TGTGCCAGCAGTTCCGCCCGGGACAGGAACTATGGCTACACCTTC. Translating it yields CASSSARDRNYGYTF.

This clonotype was recorded a few times. The rearrangement links TRBV6-1 to TRBJ1-1; 8 positions agree with TRBD1. There are 13 residues in the CDR3. The ends lost 5 bases at V and 2 bases at J; junction bases unmatched: 1. Germline CDR1 reads MNHNS; CDR2 reads SASEGT. This chain's CDR3 is CASSTGGNTEAFF. As DNA, the CDR3 is TGTGCCAGCAGTACAGGGGGAAACACTGAAGCTTTCTTT.

This clonotype came up many times. This sequence joins TRBV7-4 and TRBJ1-4; D may be TRBD1 (5 bases). V lost 7 bases, J lost 3 bases, and 21 bases lay in between. This CDR3 comprises 17 residues. CDR1 is SGHVT and CDR2 is SQSDAQ in the germline V gene. The CDR3 DNA reads TGTGCCAGCATCCCACGGGGGGATCCCAAACCTAATGAAAAACTGTTTTTT. Translating it yields CASIPRGDPKPNEKLFF.

This clonotype was picked up many times. The chain uses TRBV2 and TRBJ1-3; tentative D call: TRBD1 (5 bases). Germline V lookup: CDR1 SNHLY, CDR2 FYNNEI. This CDR3 spans 15 amino acids. Deletions cut 2 bases from V and 2 bases from J, with 10 bases between. CDR3 in DNA: TGTGCCAGCAGTGAACTGGGGCCCCCTGGAAACACCATATATTTT. It specifies CASSELGPPGNTIYF. The full variable domain, rest sourced from reference TRBV2 and TRBJ1-3, is EPEVTQTPSHQVTQMGQEVILRCVPISNHLYFYWYRQILGQKVEFLVSFYNNEISEKSEIFDDQFSVERPDGSNFTLKIRSTKLEDSAMYFCASSELGPPGNTIYFGEGSWLTVV.

The J gene is TRBJ2-7, the V gene TRBV13; possibly TRBD2 for D (6 bases). The germline V gene encodes CDR1 PRHDT and CDR2 FYEKMQ (reference sequence). V lost 5 bases and J lost 2, with 31 bases in between. The CDR3 spans 20 residues. The CDR3 spells CASSPWAGSGSSQPTYEQYF. DNA for the CDR3: TGTGCCAGCAGCCCATGGGCGGGGTCAGGAAGCTCCCAACCCACCTACGAGCAGTACTTC.

Concerning this clonotype itself: Germline is not matched at one junction end, which may reflect a read error. This chain joins TRBV2 and TRBJ2-7, with TRBD1 matching over 7 bases. The germline CDR1 and CDR2 sequences are SNHLY and FYNNEI. This CDR3 has 12 amino acids. CDR3 DNA sequence: TGTGCCAGCAGTCAAATTCCGGGACAGCCTAACTTC. Its protein product is CASSQIPGQPNF.

Many counts were recorded for this clonotype. The chain recombines TRBV5-1 with TRBJ1-1; TRBD1 agrees at 8 bases. This CDR3 has 15 amino acids. The ends lost 0 bases at V and 0 bases at J; junction bases unmatched: 1. Germline V gene sequence: CDR1 SGHRS, CDR2 YFSETQ. CDR3: CASSLGTGMNTEAFF. Written as DNA, the CDR3 is TGCGCCAGCAGCTTGGGGACAGGGATGAACACTGAAGCTTTCTTT.